This T cell receptor beta chain emerged from a study of OX40 agonist ivuxolimab in advanced cancers. Study-wide findings and caveats: CD4+ and CD8+ T cells in blood underwent clonal expansion by week 6 at 0.1 to 3.0 mg/kg.

Clones were sequenced by immunoSEQ multiplex PCR, and TCRdb holds only the in-frame ones, with some missing. The sample shows 90,000 or so clones, about 89% of them seen only once. Peripheral blood came from all dose cohorts at three timepoints. The germline gives CDR1 MNHEY, CDR2 SVGAGI. The CDR3 spans 15 residues. V was clipped by 7 bases and J by 4 bases, with 17 bases between them. As regards this clone: What it binds is unknown.

Sequences were derived from CD4+ or CD8+ T cells sorted from blood, sampled in a trial of the OX40 agonist ivuxolimab. The sequence derives from an adult with an advanced solid tumor such as melanoma, head and neck, liver or kidney cancer. The chain employs TRBV6-5 and TRBJ2-1; D remains unclear. For the CDR3, the DNA is TGTGCCAGCAACGGACCCCGGGCCGAGTACAATGAGCAGTTCTTC. Translated: CASNGPRAEYNEQFF.